Sequencing of this TCR beta chain was carried out in a study of shared clonotypes between healthy human individuals. The CDR3 has 15 amino acids. Germline V gene data show CDR1 as SGDLS and CDR2 as YYNGEE. V was pared by 4 bases and J by 4 bases, with 7 bases of the junction left unmatched. An even split of each subset's genomic DNA across several immunoSEQ plates was performed. Sequencing used immunoSEQ multiplex PCR; TCRdb keeps in-frame clones, though not all of them. The sample holds 2,500,000 or so clones, over 85% seen once. The chain combines TRBV9 with TRBJ2-7; TRBD1 aligns across 11 bases. The receptor comes from a man aged 18-30 years in good health. Some clones in this sample may be carry-over from other donors' samples. Sequenced material: naive CD4+ T cells from PBMCs. As to subset: CD45RA+ positively selected. This chain's CDR3 is CASSLEDRGRYEQYF. CDR3 nucleotides: TGTGCCAGCAGCCTCGAGGACAGGGGGCGATACGAGCAGTACTTC.